This T cell receptor (beta chain) was sequenced during a study of CD8 T cells in Susac syndrome. The RNA input was about 0.5 to 1 ug, and it was reverse transcribed with random hexamers. TCRdb passed the immunoSEQ multiplex PCR reads through MiXCR, listing each CDR3 protein once. The sample consists of more than 110,000 distinct CDR3 sequences, 95% of them appearing once. This receptor was identified in a human donor with Susac syndrome. The sample consisted of CD4+ T cells from PBMCs.

Here the CDR3 DNA reads TGCAGCGTGACCGGGACTAGCGTCGGCGAGCAGTACTTC. Protein product: CSVTGTSVGEQYF. V and J are TRBV29-1 and TRBJ2-7, with 10 positions matching TRBD2. The germline CDR1 and CDR2 sequences are SQVTM and ANQGSEA. With V trimmed by 6 bases and J by 6 bases, 8 bases remained unmatched. The CDR3 spans 13 residues.